The 9 T cell receptor beta chains below were found in one sample sequenced in a study of CD8 T cells in Susac syndrome. RNA was extracted with the RNeasy kit, and a quantity of roughly 0.5 to 1 ug was reverse transcribed using random hexamers. TCRdb re-derived calls from the immunoSEQ multiplex PCR reads in MiXCR, one entry per CDR3 protein. The repertoire holds about 180,000 distinct CDR3 sequences, approximately 93% seen once, with 0.09% to 0.095% in the top ten. Sequencing was carried out using CD4+ T cells from PBMCs. These receptors were collected from a human donor with multiple sclerosis.

The chain combines TRBV4-2 with TRBJ1-6; 11 bases map to TRBD1. The length of the CDR3 is 15 residues. After removal of 7 bases from V and 6 bases from J, the junction contained 5 bases not matched to a gene. From germline, CDR1 is LGHNA and CDR2 YNFKEQ. CDR3 amino acids: CASTIGQGANSPLHF. In nucleotides, the CDR3 is TGTGCCAGCACAATCGGACAGGGGGCTAATTCACCCCTCCACTTT.

The chain employs TRBV27 and TRBJ1-5; D gene unclear. Germline-derived CDR1 and CDR2 are MNHEY and SMNVEV (reference sequence). The V and J ends lost 7 bases and 3 bases respectively, with 22 bases between them. The CDR3 length is 17 residues. CDR3 sequence: CASNPEGLSSDNQPQHF. In nucleotides, the CDR3 is TGTGCCAGCAACCCAGAGGGCTTATCCTCGGACAATCAGCCCCAGCATTTT.

This sequence joins TRBV6-2 or TRBV6-3 and TRBJ1-6; D is undetermined. The CDR3 is 15 amino acids. The V gene's germline CDR1 is MNHEY and CDR2 SVGEGT. Trimming took off 6 bases at V and 0 bases at J, with 9 bases between the two ends. For the CDR3, the DNA is TGTGCCAGCAGGCCACAGAGCTCCTATAATTCACCCCTCCACTTT. Translating it yields CASRPQSSYNSPLHF.

As DNA, the CDR3 is TGTGCCAGCAGCCCAAGGTTTACGCAGTATTTT. Translating it yields CASSPRFTQYF. V is TRBV16 and J is TRBJ2-3; unclear D gene. V was trimmed by 4 bases and J by 8 bases, leaving 7 bases between them. The CDR3 is 11 amino acids. Germline V gene data show CDR1 as KGHSY and CDR2 as FQNENV.

The gene calls are TRBV5-1 and TRBJ2-7; the D call may be TRBD1 or TRBD2 (6 bases each). This CDR3 has 17 amino acids. The ends were cut back, 0 bases at V and 6 bases at J, with 22 bases in the middle. From germline, CDR1 is SGHRS and CDR2 YFSETQ. CDR3 in amino acids: CASSLAGQSGAQGEQYF. The CDR3, as DNA: TGCGCCAGCAGCTTGGCGGGGCAGTCGGGGGCCCAGGGCGAGCAGTACTTC.

The chain's CDR3 is CASSLRWTGELFF. Written as DNA, the CDR3 is TGTGCCAGCAGTTTAAGGTGGACCGGGGAGCTGTTTTTT. The chain is built from TRBV27 and TRBJ2-2; D is ambiguous. The CDR3 is made up of 13 amino acids. Germline-derived CDR1 and CDR2 are MNHEY and SMNVEV (reference sequence). V was shortened by 2 bases and J by 5 bases, with 6 bases between the two germline ends.

V and J are TRBV18 and TRBJ1-1; D gene ambiguous. The CDR3 is 14 residues long. Trimming pared 3 bases from V and 1 base from J, leaving 9 bases between. Germline V gene data show CDR1 as KGHSH and CDR2 as LQKENI. For the CDR3, the DNA is TGTGCCAGCTCACCTCTAGCCCGGAACACTGAAGCTTTCTTT. Residues: CASSPLARNTEAFF.

The rearrangement uses TRBV7-2 and TRBJ2-4; 8 bases are a match to TRBD1. CDR1 and CDR2 from the germline V gene are SGHTA and FQGNSA. Trimming removed 0 bases from V and 7 bases from J; junction bases left unmatched: 5. This CDR3 contains 15 residues. The DNA for the CDR3 is TGTGCCAGCAGCTTAGCAACCGGGACAGGCAACATTCAGTACTTC. Amino acid sequence: CASSLATGTGNIQYF. The full variable domain, completed using reference TRBV7-2 and TRBJ2-4, is GAGVSQSPSNKVTEKGKDVELRCDPISGHTALYWYRQSLGQGLEFLIYFQGNSAPDKSGLPSDRFSAERTGGSVSTLTIQRTQQEDSAVYLCASSLATGTGNIQYFGAGTRLSVL.

This chain uses TRBV6-1 with TRBJ2-7; 7 bases fit TRBD1. The CDR3 is 14 amino acids. Germline CDR1 and CDR2: MNHNS and SASEGT. V lost 4 bases to trimming and J lost 6 bases; unmatched junction nucleotides: 9. CDR3 protein: CASSAQDRSPEQYF. In nucleotides, the CDR3 is TGTGCCAGCAGTGCCCAGGACAGGAGCCCCGAGCAGTACTTC.